What follows are 7 T cell receptor beta chains derived from one specimen sequenced in a study of cytomegalovirus exposure and HLA in healthy donors (dated by TCRdb to 2015 to 2018). Library construction relied on the immunoSEQ multiplex PCR assay. For the multiplex PCR, a mixture combining 60 forward primers for TCR Vbeta segments and 13 reverse primers for TCR Jbeta segments was used. TCRdb took this table from immuneACCESS and kept in-frame rearrangements with V and J called. Such tables lack part of the clones; where checked against another copy, unresolved V genes explain under half of the gap, and the rest is unexplained. The sample records about 160,000 clones, around 64% of which are singletons. More than 2.5% of the sample is taken by the ten largest. Sequenced sample: PBMCs. The receptor source for this set is a woman under 40 in good health and CMV-seronegative.

The chain joins TRBV5-1 to TRBJ1-1; D is perhaps TRBD1 (5 bases). V was pared by 2 bases and J by 1 base, with 9 bases between. The germline gives CDR1 SGHRS, CDR2 YFSETQ. This CDR3 comprises 14 residues. This chain's CDR3 is CASSFQTENTEAFF. CDR3 nucleotides: TGCGCCAGCAGCTTTCAGACAGAGAACACTGAAGCTTTCTTT.

This clone has more than one count but fewer than ten. The chain recombines TRBV11-2 with TRBJ1-3, with a possible D match to TRBD1 (5 bases). CDR1 and CDR2 from the germline V gene are SGHAT and FQNNGV. V dropped 3 bases and J dropped 3 bases, with 15 bases sitting between them. The CDR3 sequence is 16 residues long. The CDR3 loop is CASSFTQGTIGNTIYF. The DNA for the CDR3 is TGTGCCAGCAGCTTCACTCAGGGAACAATTGGAAACACCATATATTTT.

The J gene is TRBJ1-2, the V gene TRBV30; D gene uncertain. CDR3 size: 12 residues. V was shortened by 2 bases and J by 6 bases, with 10 bases between the two germline ends. From germline, CDR1 is GTSNPN and CDR2 SVGIG (reference sequence). The CDR3 region is CAWSFYLDGYTF. CDR3 DNA: TGTGCCTGGAGTTTCTATCTGGATGGCTACACCTTC. The full variable domain, with the rest looked up from reference TRBV30 and TRBJ1-2, is SQTIHQWPATLVQPVGSPLSLECTVEGTSNPNLYWYRQAAGRGLQLLFYSVGIGQISSEVPQNLSASRPQDRQFILSSKKLLLSDSGFYLCAWSFYLDGYTFGSGTRLTVV.

On this clone itself: The CDR3 carries no conserved terminal phenylalanine or tryptophan, so it likely arises from a read error. The chain is built from TRBV5-6 and TRBJ1-6; D ambiguous. The CDR3 runs 18 residues. Trimming pared 4 bases from V and 5 bases from J, leaving 22 bases between. The V gene's germline CDR1 is SGHDT and CDR2 YYEEEE. CDR3 coding DNA: TGTGCCAGCAGCCGGGATGGGAAGATGGGAGGTGATAATTCACCCCTCCACGTT. Translated: CASSRDGKMGGDNSPLHV.

This clone has a single count. J is TRBJ1-2 and V is TRBV7-8; 8 nucleotides agree with TRBD1. Germline V lookup: CDR1 SGHVS, CDR2 FQNEAQ. V was pared by 5 bases and J by 7 bases, with 15 bases of the junction left unmatched. The CDR3 contains 16 residues. This CDR3 reads CASSPHGKDRGGGYTF. The CDR3 coding sequence is TGTGCCAGCAGCCCACATGGCAAAGACAGGGGAGGTGGCTACACCTTC.

The chain combines TRBV29-1 with TRBJ2-3; 7 bases are a match to TRBD1. The CDR3 loop spans 16 amino acids. V lost 0 bases to trimming and J lost 1 base; unmatched junction nucleotides: 7. Per germline, CDR1 SQVTM and CDR2 ANQGSEA. The CDR3: CSVEDPGQEGTDTQYF. The CDR3 DNA sequence: TGCAGCGTTGAAGACCCAGGACAGGAAGGCACAGATACGCAGTATTTT.

V and J are TRBV6-5 and TRBJ1-5, with D uncertain. Trimming cost V 8 bases and J 7 bases, with 15 bases left between them. Germline lookup yields CDR1 MNHEY and CDR2 SVGAGI. CDR3 length equals 13 residues. The CDR3 loop reads CASGRGGWQPQHF. CDR3 bases: TGTGCCAGCGGGAGAGGAGGATGGCAGCCCCAGCATTTT.